This T cell receptor beta chain was recovered during a study of cytomegalovirus exposure and HLA in healthy donors. The study, taken as a whole, reports: A few chains tied to CMV proved CMV antigen-specific in vitro.

PCR amplification relied on 60 Vbeta primers (plus 13 Jbeta primers). Profiled with immunoSEQ multiplex PCR; TCRdb holds only in-frame clones, not every one. This sample contains 100,000 to 150,000 clones. With V trimmed by 2 bases and J by 5 bases, 10 bases remained unmatched. The germline V gene has CDR1 SNHLY and CDR2 FYNNEI. CDR3 length equals 16 residues. In the case of this clone: The antigen remains unidentified.

Input material: PBMCs. The chain combines TRBV2 with TRBJ2-7; 9 nucleotides agree with TRBD2. The sequence was collected from a woman in her 40s in good health and CMV-seropositive. CDR3 sequence reads: CASSESASGKFHEQYF. The DNA of the CDR3 is TGTGCCAGCAGTGAATCCGCTAGCGGGAAATTCCACGAGCAGTACTTC.